This TCR beta chain was found in a study of T cell repertoires in cytomegalovirus infection. Study conclusions and caveats: CMV-specific TCR beta clonotypes restricted by HLA-C dominated the ex vivo response.

This clonotype appeared a few times. The target antigen is unknown. The CDR3 consists of 18 residues. Germline V gene sequence: CDR1 LGHNA, CDR2 YNFKEQ. The V end lost 0 bases, the J end lost 4 bases, and 22 bases lay between the germline ends. Using its own MiXCR run on the reads, TCRdb lists one record per CDR3 protein. The table has 180,000 or so distinct CDR3 sequences, about 18% seen once; the top ten hold 25%. V gene TRBV4-2 combines with J gene TRBJ2-7; D is perhaps TRBD2 (5 bases). This sequence originates from a human donor in good health (CMV status not recorded). Some clones in this sample may be carry-over from other donors' samples. Sequencing was performed on CD8+ T cells from PBMCs. The CDR3 region is CASSQEGTGKHLIYEQYF. In DNA form, the CDR3 reads TGTGCCAGCAGCCAAGAAGGCACCGGGAAACACTTAATATACGAGCAGTACTTC.